This entry features one TCR beta chain sequence. This sample is part of a study of T cell responses to AZD1222 COVID-19 vaccine. Measured with immunoSEQ multiplex PCR; TCRdb has only the in-frame clones, and not every one. The sample gives approximately 110,000 clones, around 94% of which show up once; 2% to 2.5% is in the top ten. The length of the CDR3 is 15 residues. The germline CDR1 and CDR2 sequences are MNHEY and SVGAGI. Trimming shortened V by 6 bases and J by 4 bases, and 16 bases separated the two germline ends. The sample here was peripheral blood, taken on day 0 of AZD1222 vaccination. V gene TRBV6-5 combines with J gene TRBJ2-1, with TRBD2 as a possible D gene (5 bases). The TCR comes from an adult in good health. The CDR3 spells CASRGDSPGYNEQFF. In DNA form, the CDR3 reads TGTGCCAGCAGGGGCGACTCCCCGGGGTACAATGAGCAGTTCTTC.